The rows below give T cell receptor beta chains drawn from one sample of a study of persistence of HIV-infected CD4 T cells. Sequencing used immunoSEQ multiplex PCR; TCRdb keeps in-frame clones, though not all of them. The repertoire holds tens of thousands of clones, with 70% to 75% as singletons. Their specific antigens are unknown. The starting material was CD4+ T cells sorted from PBMCs after approximately 18-hour stimulation, obtained from a patient who received antiretroviral therapy. Receptor source: an adult man with HIV who was CMV-seropositive. Both conserved end residues are part of each CDR3. Each record gives: J gene, V gene, CDR3 protein.

J: TRBJ1-6; V: TRBV5-1; CDR3: CASSAQGANNSPLHF
J: TRBJ2-7; V: TRBV2; CDR3: CASSERRDRPYEQYF
J: TRBJ2-5; V: TRBV2; CDR3: CASKSVAGYQETQYF
J: TRBJ1-5; V: TRBV2; CDR3: CASSGGPQDAQPQHF
J: TRBJ2-6; V: TRBV18; CDR3: CASSPRTPGGTGANVLTF
J: TRBJ2-1; V: TRBV6-5; CDR3: CASSYRLGGRNEQFF
J: TRBJ1-2; V: TRBV18; CDR3: CASSSTGSVDYGYTF
J: TRBJ2-7; V: TRBV24-1; CDR3: CATSEGGPSYEQYF
J: TRBJ1-5; V: TRBV5-5; CDR3: CASSLYEQLNQPQHF
J: TRBJ2-3; V: TRBV7-3; CDR3: CASSLGLGEGEDTQYF
J: TRBJ1-1; V: TRBV18; CDR3: CASQGLLRAEAFF
J: TRBJ1-1; V: TRBV3-1/TRBV3-2; CDR3: CASSTDRQYTEAFF
J: TRBJ1-5; V: TRBV6-1; CDR3: CASSEPRGHQPQHF
J: TRBJ1-6; V: TRBV6-2/TRBV6-3; CDR3: CASSSLSGGYSPLHF
J: TRBJ2-3; V: TRBV4-2; CDR3: CASSQDGLAGRQDTQYF
J: TRBJ1-3; V: TRBV28; CDR3: CASRAEFSGNTIYF
J: TRBJ1-4; V: TRBV5-1; CDR3: CASSLGSLKEKLFF
J: TRBJ1-1; V: TRBV28; CDR3: CAITTPRRGAFF
J: TRBJ2-2; V: TRBV2; CDR3: CASRPSPGLAFRTGELFF
J: TRBJ1-2; V: TRBV7-9; CDR3: CASSLGARTGKAHYGYTF
J: TRBJ2-1; V: TRBV5-1; CDR3: CASSLLVDEQFF
J: TRBJ1-4; V: TRBV19; CDR3: CASSVQGTLEKLFF
J: TRBJ1-2; V: TRBV29-1; CDR3: CSVYSPFRDRGNYGYTF
J: TRBJ2-3; V: TRBV7-3; CDR3: CASSLRGGTDTQYF
J: TRBJ1-1; V: TRBV6-5; CDR3: CASSKRGQGATEAFF
J: TRBJ1-3; V: TRBV9; CDR3: CASSVGTGSGNTIYF
J: TRBJ1-6; V: TRBV5-1; CDR3: CASSLEGPYNSPLHF
J: TRBJ1-5; V: TRBV19; CDR3: CASSIGRQGTQPQHF
J: TRBJ2-1; V: TRBV9; CDR3: CASSAQGGAYNEQFF
J: TRBJ1-5; V: TRBV5-6; CDR3: CASSPQGVGMPQHF
J: TRBJ1-4; V: TRBV20-1; CDR3: CSAPSGPQLFF
J: TRBJ2-7; V: TRBV3-1/TRBV3-2; CDR3: CASSLRQGEQYF
J: TRBJ1-1; V: TRBV10-3; CDR3: CAISESPGNTEAFF
J: TRBJ1-1; V: TRBV5-1; CDR3: CASSSFGGATEAFF
J: TRBJ2-1; V: TRBV5-6; CDR3: CASSLVQGNEQFF